These 3 T cell receptor beta chains were sequenced from one sample in a study of CD8 T cells in ankylosing spondylitis. The antigens of these receptors remain unknown. Study conclusions and caveats: There was a TCR beta motif, made of several highly homologous variants, that appeared characteristic of ankylosing spondylitis blood.

MiXCR, applied by TCRdb to the 5' RACE reads, yields one record per CDR3 protein. The sample includes under 550,000 distinct CDR3 sequences, roughly a quarter of them seen just once. Sample: blood, either unsorted or a sorted T cell fraction (not recorded which). The origin of the receptors is a male donor with ankylosing spondylitis.

J is TRBJ2-2 and V is TRBV10-3; a weak D match, TRBD1 (5 bases). CDR1 is ENHRY, CDR2 SYGVKD, per germline. V was shortened by 3 bases and J by 5 bases, with 13 bases between the two germline ends. The CDR3 totals 15 residues. The CDR3 reads CAISDARVMTGELFF. The CDR3 nucleotides are TGTGCCATCAGTGATGCCAGGGTAATGACCGGGGAGCTGTTTTTT.

The CDR3 loop is CASSIEGHNYNEQFF. As DNA, the CDR3 is TGTGCCAGTAGTATAGAGGGACACAACTACAATGAGCAGTTCTTC. The chain is built from TRBV19 and TRBJ2-1; tentative D call: TRBD1 (6 bases). The CDR3 sequence is 15 residues long. Germline CDR1 and CDR2: LNHDA and SQIVND (reference sequence). The germline V and J ends were trimmed by 0 bases and 3 bases, with 9 bases remaining between them.

This clonotype was recorded a few times. The rearrangement links TRBV18 to TRBJ1-1, with 9 bases matching TRBD1. CDR3 length: 15 amino acids. V gave up 2 bases and J gave up 5 bases; unmatched junction bases: 6. Germline V gene sequence: CDR1 KGHSH, CDR2 LQKENI. The CDR3 region has the DNA TGTGCCAGCTCACCATCTACAGGGGGCGAGACTGAAGCTTTCTTT. Its protein product is CASSPSTGGETEAFF.